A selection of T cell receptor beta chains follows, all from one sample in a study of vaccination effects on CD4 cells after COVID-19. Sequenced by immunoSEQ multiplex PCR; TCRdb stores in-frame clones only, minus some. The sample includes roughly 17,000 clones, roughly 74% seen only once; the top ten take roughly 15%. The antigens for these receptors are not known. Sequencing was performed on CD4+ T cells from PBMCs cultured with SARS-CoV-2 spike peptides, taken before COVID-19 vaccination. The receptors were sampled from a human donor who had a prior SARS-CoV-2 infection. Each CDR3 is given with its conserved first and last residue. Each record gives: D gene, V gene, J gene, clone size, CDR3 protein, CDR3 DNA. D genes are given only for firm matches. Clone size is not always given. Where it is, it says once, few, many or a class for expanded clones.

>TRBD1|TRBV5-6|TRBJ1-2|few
CASSLVGWGTGYGYTF
TGTGCCAGCAGCTTGGTGGGATGGGGGACAGGTTATGGCTACACCTTC
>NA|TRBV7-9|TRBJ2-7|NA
CASSLEGTRSYEQYF
TGTGCCAGCAGCTTAGAGGGGACAAGATCCTACGAGCAGTACTTC
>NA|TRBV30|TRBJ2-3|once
CAWSARSFTDTQYF
TGTGCCTGGAGTGCTCGGTCATTCACAGATACGCAGTATTTT
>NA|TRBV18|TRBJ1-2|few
CASSPGTGLEGYGYTF
TGTGCCAGCTCACCAGGCACAGGGCTGGAGGGCTATGGCTACACCTTC
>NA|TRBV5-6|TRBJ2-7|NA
CASSLGVSYEQYF
TGTGCCAGCAGCTTGGGGGTCAGCTACGAGCAGTACTTC
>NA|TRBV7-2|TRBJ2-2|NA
CASSLGDPGELFF
TGTGCCAGCAGCTTAGGGGATCCCGGGGAGCTGTTTTTT
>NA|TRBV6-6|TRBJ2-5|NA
CASSYSEAGFGETQYF
TGTGCCAGCAGTTACTCGGAAGCAGGGTTTGGGGAGACCCAGTACTTC
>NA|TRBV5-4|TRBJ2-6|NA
CASSPQGGLSSGANVLTF
TGTGCCAGCAGCCCCCAGGGGGGATTAAGCTCTGGGGCCAACGTCCTGACTTTC
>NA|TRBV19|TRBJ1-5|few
CASTTLWGFHQPQHF
TGTGCCAGTACCACTCTGTGGGGGTTTCATCAGCCCCAGCATTTT
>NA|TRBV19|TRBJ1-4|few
CASSILGRPNEKLFF
TGTGCCAGTAGTATCTTGGGACGACCTAATGAAAAACTGTTTTTT
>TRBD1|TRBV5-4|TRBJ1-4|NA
CASSLGRGTNEKLFF
TGTGCCAGCAGCTTGGGCAGGGGGACTAATGAAAAACTGTTTTTT
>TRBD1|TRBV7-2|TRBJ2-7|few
CASSSLTGTGMWEQYF
TGTGCCAGCAGCTCACTTACCGGGACAGGGATGTGGGAGCAGTACTTC
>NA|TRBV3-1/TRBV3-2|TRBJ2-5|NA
CASSHRQETQYF
TGTGCCAGCAGCCATCGCCAAGAGACCCAGTACTTC
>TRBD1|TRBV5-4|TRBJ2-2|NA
CASSKGTEAGGELFF
TGTGCCAGCAGCAAAGGGACAGAAGCAGGGGGGGAGCTGTTTTTT
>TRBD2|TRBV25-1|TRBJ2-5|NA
CACGGHGEETQYF
TGTGCTTGCGGGGGGCACGGGGAAGAGACCCAGTACTTC
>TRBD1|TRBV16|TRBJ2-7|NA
CASSQVSGGQGANYEQYF
TGTGCCAGCAGCCAAGTCTCTGGAGGGCAGGGGGCGAACTACGAGCAGTACTTC
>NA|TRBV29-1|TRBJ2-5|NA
CSVSRGHSQETQYF
TGCAGCGTCTCACGGGGGCATTCCCAAGAGACCCAGTACTTC
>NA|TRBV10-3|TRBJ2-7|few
CAISESRQLVSYEQYF
TGTGCCATCAGTGAGAGCCGACAATTAGTATCCTACGAGCAGTACTTC
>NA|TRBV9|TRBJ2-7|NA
CASSESVGPYEQYF
TGTGCCAGCAGCGAGAGCGTGGGACCCTACGAGCAGTACTTC
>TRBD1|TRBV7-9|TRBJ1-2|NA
CASSPSQGGGYTF
TGTGCCAGCAGCCCCTCCCAGGGGGGGGGCTACACCTTC
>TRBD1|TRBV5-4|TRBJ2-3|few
CASSYDQTGSTDTQYF
TGTGCCAGCAGCTATGACCAGACAGGGAGCACAGATACGCAGTATTTT
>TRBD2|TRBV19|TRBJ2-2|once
CASSRLAGIAGELFF
TGTGCCAGTAGTCGACTAGCGGGAATAGCCGGGGAGCTGTTTTTT
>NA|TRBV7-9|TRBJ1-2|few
CASSPRADAPRGYTF
TGTGCCAGCAGCCCCCGCGCAGACGCCCCCCGTGGCTACACCTTC
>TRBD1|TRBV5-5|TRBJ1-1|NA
CASSYGQGGLNTEAFF
TGTGCCAGCAGCTACGGACAGGGGGGGCTGAACACTGAAGCTTTCTTT
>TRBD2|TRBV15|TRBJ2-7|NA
CATSRQLAGVSEQYF
TGTGCCACCAGCAGGCAACTAGCGGGAGTAAGCGAGCAGTACTTC
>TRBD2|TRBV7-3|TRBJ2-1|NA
CASSFAGDNEQFF
TGTGCCAGCAGCTTCGCGGGAGACAATGAGCAGTTCTTC
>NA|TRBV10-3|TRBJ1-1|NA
CAIREKGTIAGTEAFF
TGTGCCATCAGAGAAAAAGGGACCATCGCCGGGACTGAAGCTTTCTTT
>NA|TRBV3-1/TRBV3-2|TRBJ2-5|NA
CASSQEAVPGIAQYF
TGTGCCAGCAGCCAAGAAGCGGTACCAGGGATAGCACAGTACTTC
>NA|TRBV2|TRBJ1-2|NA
CASSEWSLRSGYGYTF
TGTGCCAGCAGTGAATGGTCTCTACGATCGGGGTATGGCTACACCTTC
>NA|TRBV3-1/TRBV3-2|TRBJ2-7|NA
CASSQTPRYSGHYEQYF
TGTGCCAGCAGCCAGACTCCCAGGTACAGCGGACATTACGAGCAGTACTTC
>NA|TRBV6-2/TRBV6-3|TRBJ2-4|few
CASSYLGLRPYFAKNIQYF
TGTGCCAGCAGTTACTTGGGGCTTCGTCCCTATTTCGCCAAAAACATTCAGTACTTC
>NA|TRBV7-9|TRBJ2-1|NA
CASSLYSQGINNEQFF
TGTGCCAGCAGCTTATACAGCCAGGGAATAAACAATGAGCAGTTCTTC
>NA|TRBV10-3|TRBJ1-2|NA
CAISEGRDAYGYTF
TGTGCCATCAGTGAGGGCAGGGACGCCTATGGCTACACCTTC
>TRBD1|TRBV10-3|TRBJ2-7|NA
CAISETQGQGSYEQYF
TGTGCCATCAGTGAGACTCAGGGACAGGGCAGCTACGAGCAGTACTTC
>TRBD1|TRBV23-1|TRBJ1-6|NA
CASSQSGGGVSPLHF
TGCGCCAGCAGTCAATCAGGAGGGGGCGTCTCACCCCTCCACTTT
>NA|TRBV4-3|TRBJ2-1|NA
CASSHGIWREKNNEQFF
TGCGCCAGCAGCCACGGAATTTGGCGGGAAAAGAACAATGAGCAGTTCTTC
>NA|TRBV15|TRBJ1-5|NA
CATSRDSVKAYQPQHF
TGTGCCACCAGCAGAGATTCGGTAAAGGCCTATCAGCCCCAGCATTTT
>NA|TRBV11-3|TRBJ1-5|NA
CASSSTVNQPQHF
TGTGCCAGCAGCTCTACAGTGAATCAGCCCCAGCATTTT
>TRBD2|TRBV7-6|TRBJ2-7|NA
CASSSGLAGGSQYF
TGTGCCAGCAGCTCGGGACTAGCGGGAGGTTCGCAGTACTTC